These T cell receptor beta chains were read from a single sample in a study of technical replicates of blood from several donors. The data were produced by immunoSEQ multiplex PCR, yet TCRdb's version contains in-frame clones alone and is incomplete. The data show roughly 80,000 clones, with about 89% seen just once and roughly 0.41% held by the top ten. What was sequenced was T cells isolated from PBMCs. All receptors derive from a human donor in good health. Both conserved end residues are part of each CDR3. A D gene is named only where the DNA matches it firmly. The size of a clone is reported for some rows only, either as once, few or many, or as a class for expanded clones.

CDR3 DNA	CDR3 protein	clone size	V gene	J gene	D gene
TGTGCCAGCAGCGTAGAGTCTAGTTATCGGGGGGAGGAACTGTTTTTT	CASSVESSYRGEELFF	many	TRBV9	TRBJ1-4	-
TGTGCCAGCATGGGGGGTAAGCAGCCCCAGCATTTT	CASMGGKQPQHF	-	TRBV6-1	TRBJ1-5	-
TGTGCCAGCAGCTTAGTTGTATTCGGGGATCAGCCCCAGCATTTT	CASSLVVFGDQPQHF	-	TRBV7-2	TRBJ1-5	-
TGTGCTAGCAGCAGGGACAGGGACACTGAAGCTTTCTTT	CASSRDRDTEAFF	-	TRBV7-7	TRBJ1-1	TRBD1
TGTGCCAGCAGTTCTCCGGCCCTCAGGGAAAAACTGTTTTTT	CASSSPALREKLFF	-	TRBV6-1	TRBJ1-4	-
TGTGCCACCAGCAGAGGTTCGGTGCGGATCACAGATACGCAGTATTTT	CATSRGSVRITDTQYF	-	TRBV15	TRBJ2-3	-
TGTGCCAGCAGTTGGGGACAGACGAACACTGAAGCTTTCTTT	CASSWGQTNTEAFF	-	TRBV6-5	TRBJ1-1	TRBD1
TGTGCCAGCAGTGACAGGGCCTTCTCCTACGAGCAGTACTTC	CASSDRAFSYEQYF	-	TRBV6-1	TRBJ2-7	-
TGTGCCCGACCCGGAGGGGAGGGTGATGGCGGGGAGCTGTTTTTT	CARPGGEGDGGELFF	medium-sized	TRBV30	TRBJ2-2	TRBD2
TGTGCCAGCAGCTTGGCGACAGGGAGCACTGAAGCTTTCTTT	CASSLATGSTEAFF	few	TRBV5-4	TRBJ1-1	TRBD1
TGTGCCAGCTTTCCCCTAGCTGGCAACATTCAGTACTTC	CASFPLAGNIQYF	-	TRBV2	TRBJ2-4	-
TGTGCCAGCAGCCCCCCCGGGACTAGTCTTCGGAATGAGCAGTTCTTC	CASSPPGTSLRNEQFF	-	TRBV7-2	TRBJ2-1	TRBD2
TGTGCCAGCAGCGTAGGGCAGGGGGCGTACGAGCAGTACTTC	CASSVGQGAYEQYF	-	TRBV9	TRBJ2-7	TRBD1
TGTGCCAGTCGAGAGCGGGAGTCGGTAGATACGCAGTATTTT	CASRERESVDTQYF	-	TRBV19	TRBJ2-3	TRBD2
TGTGCCAGCAACGGGGGTACCCTATATACGCAGTATTTT	CASNGGTLYTQYF	-	TRBV11-3	TRBJ2-3	-